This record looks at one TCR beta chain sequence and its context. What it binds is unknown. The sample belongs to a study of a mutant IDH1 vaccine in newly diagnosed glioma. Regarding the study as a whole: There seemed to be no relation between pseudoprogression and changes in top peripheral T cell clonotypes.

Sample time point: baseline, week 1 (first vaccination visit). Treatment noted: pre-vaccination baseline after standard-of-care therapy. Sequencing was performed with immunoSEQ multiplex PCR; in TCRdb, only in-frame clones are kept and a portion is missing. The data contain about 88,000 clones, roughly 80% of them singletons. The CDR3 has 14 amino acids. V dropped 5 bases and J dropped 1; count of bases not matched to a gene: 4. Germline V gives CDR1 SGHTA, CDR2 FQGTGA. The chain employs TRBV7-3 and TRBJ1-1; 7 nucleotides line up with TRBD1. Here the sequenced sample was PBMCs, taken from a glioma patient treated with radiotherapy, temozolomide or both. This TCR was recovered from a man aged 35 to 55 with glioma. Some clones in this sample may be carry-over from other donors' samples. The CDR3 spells CASSLGTANTEAFF. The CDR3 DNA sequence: TGTGCCAGCAGCCTCGGGACAGCGAACACTGAAGCTTTCTTT. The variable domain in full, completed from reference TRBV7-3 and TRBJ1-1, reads GAGVSQTPSNKVTEKGKYVELRCDPISGHTALYWYRQSLGQGPEFLIYFQGTGAADDSGLPNDRFFAVRPEGSVSTLKIQRTERGDSAVYLCASSLGTANTEAFFGQGTRLTVV.